This TCR beta chain was recovered during a study of T cell responses to AZD1222 COVID-19 vaccine. Produced via immunoSEQ multiplex PCR; TCRdb's table is partial and in-frame only. The sample records 150,000 to 200,000 clones, 87% being singletons. As concerns this clone: Its target is unknown.

This CDR3 comprises 14 residues. Trimming at V came to 9 bases and at J to 3 bases, leaving 10 bases not matched to a gene. Germline V gives CDR1 MDHEN, CDR2 SYDVKM. Whole-study findings and limits: Compared with day 0, the breadth and depth of the Spike-specific TCR repertoire rose significantly after two doses of AZD1222. Most donors were white British and more were female, and clonal diversity was possibly underestimated. Spike was spanned by vaccine-associated CD4 TCRs, which were dominant at 160-218 and 743-854.

This clonotype was sampled from an adult in good health. The chain is built from TRBV28 and TRBJ1-1, with 7 bases aligning to TRBD1. Sequenced material: peripheral blood, taken on day 0 of AZD1222 vaccination. The CDR3 DNA sequence: TGTGCCAGTACCCTCAAAACAGGGGACACTGAAGCTTTCTTT. This encodes CASTLKTGDTEAFF.